The 11 T cell receptor beta chains below were found in one sample sequenced in a study of blood T cells in healthy people across ages. Primers used in a second PCR of about 7 to 11 cycles were a sample-barcoded 5' primer and a J-beta primer mix. MiXCR, applied by TCRdb to the 5' RACE reads, yields one record per CDR3 protein. The sample comprises some 800,000 distinct CDR3 sequences, 40% to 50% of which are singletons, and approximately 20% rests with the top ten. The specimen was blood. The receptors were gathered from a man aged 55-75 years in good health.

DNA of the CDR3: TGTGCCAGCAGTTGTCCCGGGACACACTCCTACGAGCAGTACTTC. Its protein is CASSCPGTHSYEQYF. The chain couples TRBV6-2 or TRBV6-3 to TRBJ2-7; weak D call: TRBD1 (6 bases). The CDR3 is 15 amino acids. V lost 4 bases and J lost 0, with 13 bases in between. Looked up from germline, CDR1 is MNHEY and CDR2 is SVGEGT.

The chain joins TRBV7-2 to TRBJ2-2, with D possibly TRBD1 on 6 matching bases. Germline V lookup: CDR1 SGHTA, CDR2 FQGNSA. The CDR3 contains 15 residues. Trimming removed 5 bases at V and 3 bases at J, with 13 bases between. The CDR3 nucleotides read TGTGCCAGCAGCGTACGGGACAAGGACACCGGGGAGCTGTTTTTT. Protein: CASSVRDKDTGELFF.

This chain uses TRBV3-1 with TRBJ1-1; D remains ambiguous. Germline assignment: CDR1 LGHDT and CDR2 YNNKEL (reference sequence). The length of the CDR3 is 15 residues. V was cut by 1 base and J by 0 bases, with 9 bases left in between. CDR3: CASSQGLTMNTEAFF. CDR3 DNA sequence: TGTGCCAGCAGCCAAGGGCTGACAATGAACACTGAAGCTTTCTTT.

Turning to this clonotype: A much more abundant neighbour one base away suggests this may be a read error. This chain uses TRBV28 with TRBJ2-7; possibly TRBD2 for D (5 bases). From germline, CDR1 is MDHEN and CDR2 SYDVKM. The CDR3 totals 12 residues. The DNA of the CDR3 is TGTACCAGCAGCTCGGGGACCTACGAGCAGTACTTC. Translation gives CTSSSGTYEQYF.

The rearrangement uses TRBV4-3 and TRBJ2-7; a possible D gene is TRBD1 (5 bases). CDR3 length: 16 residues. V lost 2 bases, J lost 4 bases, and 18 bases lay in between. Germline V gives CDR1 LGHNA, CDR2 YSLEER. The CDR3 region is CASSQPTSRDEYEQYF. The CDR3 DNA follows: TGCGCCAGCAGCCAACCCACTTCCAGGGATGAGTACGAGCAGTACTTC.

The chain couples TRBV2 to TRBJ2-5; D uncertain. Per the germline V gene, CDR1 is SNHLY and CDR2 is FYNNEI. The CDR3 sequence is 11 residues long. With 6 bases removed from V and 5 bases from J, the gap between germline ends came to 7 bases. The CDR3: CASRDPETQYF. CDR3 nucleotide sequence: TGTGCCAGCAGAGATCCCGAGACCCAGTACTTC. The whole variable domain, filled in from reference TRBV2 and TRBJ2-5, reads EPEVTQTPSHQVTQMGQEVILRCVPISNHLYFYWYRQILGQKVEFLVSFYNNEISEKSEIFDDQFSVERPDGSNFTLKIRSTKLEDSAMYFCASRDPETQYFGPGTRLLVL.

This clonotype was found a few times. V and J are TRBV7-9 and TRBJ2-5; tentatively, D is TRBD1 (5 bases). The CDR3 length is 15 residues. The V gene's germline CDR1 is SEHNR and CDR2 FQNEAQ (reference sequence). Deletions cut 1 base from V and 3 bases from J, with 12 bases between. In nucleotides, the CDR3 is TGTGCCAGCAGCTTAGGCCAGGGTAGAAAAGAGACCCAGTACTTC. It translates to CASSLGQGRKETQYF.

This clonotype was seen more than once but under ten times. The chain has TRBV20-1 and TRBJ2-7, with 14 bases lining up with TRBD2. CDR3 length equals 15 residues. V was clipped by 3 bases and J by 4 bases; unmatched bases: 5. The germline V gene has CDR1 DFQATT and CDR2 SNEGSKA (reference sequence). The CDR3 DNA follows: TGCAGTGCTAGGAGACTAGCGGGGGGGCTTTACGAGCAGTACTTC. It codes for CSARRLAGGLYEQYF.

V usage is TRBV2 and J usage is TRBJ1-4; D ambiguous. V gave up 7 bases and J gave up 0 bases, with 15 bases separating them. CDR1 and CDR2 (germline): SNHLY, FYNNEI. The CDR3 loop spans 16 amino acids. In DNA, the CDR3 is TGTGCCAGCACCCGGTTGGGGAGCGCAACTAATGAAAAACTGTTTTTT. Translation: CASTRLGSATNEKLFF.

The V call is TRBV7-9, the J call TRBJ1-4; TRBD1 is a possible D gene (5 bases). The V end was cut by 5 bases, the J end by 5 bases, with 9 bases between. The CDR3 runs to 13 residues. Germline V CDR1 and CDR2: SEHNR, FQNEAQ (reference sequence). The CDR3 region has the DNA TGTGCCAGCAGCCCGACAGTGAATGAAAAACTGTTTTTT. This gives the protein CASSPTVNEKLFF. The whole variable domain, filled in from reference TRBV7-9 and TRBJ1-4, reads DTGVSQNPRHKITKRGQNVTFRCDPISEHNRLYWYRQTLGQGPEFLTYFQNEAQLEKSRLLSDRFSAERPKGSFSTLEIQRTEQGDSAMYLCASSPTVNEKLFFGSGTQLSVL.

This clonotype was picked up a small number of times. The chain has TRBV6-1 and TRBJ1-1; no firm D call. The CDR3 consists of 11 residues. With 6 bases removed from V and 5 bases from J, the gap between germline ends came to 7 bases. The germline gives CDR1 MNHNS, CDR2 SASEGT. The CDR3 nucleotides are TGTGCCAGCAGGAGAGTTACTGAAGCTTTCTTT. It encodes CASRRVTEAFF.